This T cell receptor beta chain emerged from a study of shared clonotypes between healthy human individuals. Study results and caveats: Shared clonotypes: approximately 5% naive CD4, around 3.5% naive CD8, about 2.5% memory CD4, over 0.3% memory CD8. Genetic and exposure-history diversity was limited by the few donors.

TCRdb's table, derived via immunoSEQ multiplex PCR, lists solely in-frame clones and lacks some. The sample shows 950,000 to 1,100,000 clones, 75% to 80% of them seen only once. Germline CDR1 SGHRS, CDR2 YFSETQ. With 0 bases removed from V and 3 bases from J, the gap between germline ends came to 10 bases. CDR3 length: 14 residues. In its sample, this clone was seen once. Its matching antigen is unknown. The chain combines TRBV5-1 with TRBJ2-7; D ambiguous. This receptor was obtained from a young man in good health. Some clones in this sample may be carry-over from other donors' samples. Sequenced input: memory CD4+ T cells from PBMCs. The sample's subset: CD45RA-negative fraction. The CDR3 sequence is CASSLASAYYEQYF. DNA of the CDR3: TGCGCCAGCAGCTTGGCCAGTGCGTACTACGAGCAGTACTTC.